This TCR beta chain stems from a study of read filtering for tumor transcriptome and immune sequencing. Study summary: The cohort had 17 to 20 men and 14 women aged about 45 to 80, mean about 68 years. Transcriptome libraries were built from DNase-treated RNA.

Molecular barcoded adaptors covering alpha/delta and beta/gamma chains were used on 400 to 450 ng RNA. Using its own MiXCR run on the reads, TCRdb lists one record per CDR3 protein. This table holds some 120,000 distinct CDR3 sequences, 13% found once. Bone marrow was sampled from every patient at the time of active disease. Germline CDR1 is DFQATT and CDR2 is SNEGSKA (reference sequence). The CDR3 extends over 13 amino acids. V was cut by 5 bases and J by 7 bases, with 18 bases left in between. This clonotype was seen many times. The rearrangement uses TRBV20-1 and TRBJ2-7; possibly TRBD2 for D (6 bases). Sequenced: a population of CD138-negative cells sorted from bone marrow. This clonotype was obtained from a donor older than 35 with multiple myeloma. As DNA, the CDR3 is TGCAGTGCTTCGGGAGAAGTACTACGAGAGCAGTACTTC. Amino acids: CSASGEVLREQYF.